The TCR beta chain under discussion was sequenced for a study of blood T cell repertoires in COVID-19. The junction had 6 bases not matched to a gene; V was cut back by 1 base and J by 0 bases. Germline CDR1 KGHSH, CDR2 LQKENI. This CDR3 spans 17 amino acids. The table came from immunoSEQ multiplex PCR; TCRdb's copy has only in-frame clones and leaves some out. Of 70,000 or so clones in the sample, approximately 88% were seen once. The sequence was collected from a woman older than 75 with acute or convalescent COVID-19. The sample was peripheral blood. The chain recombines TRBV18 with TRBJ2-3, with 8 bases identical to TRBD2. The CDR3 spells CASSPLGAGVSTDTQYF. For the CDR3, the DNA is TGTGCCAGCTCACCACTCGGAGCGGGGGTTAGCACAGATACGCAGTATTTT. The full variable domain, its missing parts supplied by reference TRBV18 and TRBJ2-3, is NAGVMQNPRHLVRRRGQEARLRCSPMKGHSHVYWYRQLPEEGLKFMVYLQKENIIDESGMPKERFSAEFPKEGPSILRIQQVVRGDSAAYFCASSPLGAGVSTDTQYFGPGTRLTVL.